Each of the 9 T cell receptor beta chains below was sequenced from the same sample in a study of vaccination and CD4 T cells after COVID-19. Specified treatment: roughly ten-day PBMC culture with coronavirus spike peptide pools or control peptides (ViraFEST assay). These receptors lack a known antigen. The Oncomine TCR Beta short-read assay was what sequenced the DNA obtained from cultured CD4+ T cells. TCRdb independently ran MiXCR on the PCR reads; one entry per CDR3 protein. The table lists around 20,000 distinct CDR3 sequences, about 51% of them singletons. Sequencing used CD4+ T cells from blood, cultured in vitro. The source of these receptors is a human donor who had recovered from COVID-19.

This chain joins TRBV6-1 and TRBJ1-6; D remains unclear. V gave up 7 bases and J gave up 0 bases, with 13 bases separating them. This CDR3 comprises 16 residues. Germline V gene sequence: CDR1 MNHNS, CDR2 SASEGT. Here the CDR3 DNA reads TGTGCCAGCAAAACGCAGACCTTCTCCTATAATTCACCCCTCCACTTT. Translating it yields CASKTQTFSYNSPLHF.

This clonotype was seen a few times. This sequence joins TRBV7-2 and TRBJ1-6; no firm D call. The CDR3 is 13 amino acids. CDR1 is SGHTA, CDR2 FQGNSA, per germline. Trimming took 1 base from V and 14 from J, leaving 12 bases between them. The CDR3 DNA reads TGTGCCAGCAGCTTAGTGCGTTGGTCATCCCTCCACTTT. This sequence encodes CASSLVRWSSLHF.

The genes are TRBV6-1 and TRBJ1-4; TRBD1 agrees at 11 bases. The CDR3 spans 16 residues. The V and J ends lost 10 bases and 8 bases, in that order; junction bases with no gene match: 15. Per the germline V gene, CDR1 is MNHNS and CDR2 is SASEGT. In DNA, the CDR3 is TGTGCCACTCCGGGACAGGGGGAAATGGTTTGGGAAAAACTGTTTTTT. This gives the protein CATPGQGEMVWEKLFF.

This clonotype was seen a handful of times. This sequence joins TRBV7-9 and TRBJ1-5; D is perhaps TRBD1 (6 bases). V was pared by 5 bases and J by 7 bases, with 15 bases between. The CDR3 is 14 residues long. CDR1 is SEHNR and CDR2 is FQNEAQ in the germline V gene (reference sequence). CDR3 DNA: TGTGCCAGCAGCCCGAATCTGGGGGCCCAGCCCCAGCATTTT. Encoded protein: CASSPNLGAQPQHF.

The CDR3 here is CAWSGTGDQPQHF. The DNA of the CDR3 is TGTGCCTGGAGTGGGACTGGGGATCAGCCCCAGCATTTT. This chain uses TRBV30 with TRBJ1-5; D remains ambiguous. Between the trimmed V and J ends, which lost 1 base and 5 bases, there was a span of 9 bases. The CDR3 spans 13 residues. Germline CDR1 reads GTSNPN; CDR2 reads SVGIG (reference sequence).

The chain has TRBV19 and TRBJ1-2, with D uncertain. CDR3 length equals 14 residues. Germline CDR1 and CDR2: LNHDA and SQIVND (reference sequence). V lost 7 bases and J 8 bases, leaving 20 bases between the germline ends. Written as DNA, the CDR3 is TGTGCCAGTAATTCTGCGCCCCAGTCCGGGGGCTACACCTTC. Protein product: CASNSAPQSGGYTF.

The chain has TRBV12-3 or TRBV12-4 and TRBJ2-7, with D possibly matching TRBD1 (6 bases). The CDR3 runs 14 residues. Trimming took 5 bases from V and 3 from J, leaving 14 bases between them. This chain's CDR3 is CASSPTGSVYEQYF. Written as DNA, the CDR3 is TGTGCCAGCAGTCCCACAGGGAGTGTCTACGAGCAGTACTTC.

As concerns this clonotype: The junction shows a germline mismatch at one end, possibly a read error. The chain recombines TRBV30 with TRBJ1-3; the match to TRBD1 covers 7 bases. The CDR3 has 16 amino acids. Germline V lookup: CDR1 GTSNPN, CDR2 SVGIG (reference sequence). CDR3: CAWSPQGGLSGNTLYF. In DNA, the CDR3 is TGTGCCTGGAGTCCTCAGGGGGGCCTCTCTGGAAACACCTTATATTTT.

CDR3 sequence: CASTPVRPDGELFF. The CDR3 DNA follows: TGTGCCAGCACCCCAGTACGTCCGGACGGGGAGCTGTTTTTT. The chain uses TRBV7-3 and TRBJ2-2; D not resolved. CDR1 is SGHTA and CDR2 is FQGTGA in the germline V gene. Trimming stripped 7 bases from V and 7 bases from J, with 16 bases between. The CDR3 length is 14 residues.